This T cell receptor beta chain derives from a study of cytomegalovirus exposure and HLA in healthy donors. The study's findings and limits: Associated with cytomegalovirus, according to the listing, were fewer than 200 TCR beta chains. Other equally common chains were less clonally expanded than HLA-associated TCR beta chains, a later analysis showed.

Germline loops: CDR1 SGHRS, CDR2 YFSETQ. The V gene end was trimmed by 9 bases and the J gene end by 4 bases; junction bases not matched to a gene: 10. CDR3 size: 15 residues. PCR amplification relied on 60 Vbeta primers (plus 13 Jbeta primers). Some clones are missing from TCRdb's copy, which holds only in-frame ones; the method was immunoSEQ multiplex PCR. The sample carries about 160,000 clones, 75% recorded once. This clone was observed a few times. No antigen is known for it. The specimen sequenced was PBMCs. The sequence was obtained from a woman aged 45-65 years in good health and CMV-seropositive. This chain links TRBV5-1 with TRBJ2-6; 7 bases map to TRBD1. The CDR3 coding sequence is TGCGCCACCCAACAGGGGTCGGTCGGGGCCAACGTCCTGACTTTC. This encodes CATQQGSVGANVLTF.